This TCR beta chain was obtained from a study of PD-L1 blockade in urothelial cancer. Study background: Men with urothelial cancer arising in the bladder made up about 85% of the roughly 29 patients. Researchers looked at the blood 3 weeks (second dose) and 6 weeks after treatment began. Peripheral blood specimens exhibited a median yield of about 140,000 T cells.

Time point described: pretreatment peripheral blood. What went into each PCR as a spike was synthetic TCR analog templates. Here immunoSEQ multiplex PCR was the method, and the copy in TCRdb shows in-frame clones only, minus some. The repertoire holds approximately 63,000 clones, with 81% as singletons. The CDR3 is 17 amino acids. V lost 0 bases, J lost 2 bases, and 6 bases stayed unmatched. Per the germline V gene, CDR1 is SGHAT and CDR2 is FQNNGV. The sequence came from a man aged 65-85 years with urothelial cancer. The specimen comprised PBMCs, sampled around atezolizumab (anti-PD-L1) treatment. The chain links TRBV11-2 to TRBJ2-3, with 9 bases matching TRBD2. CDR3 region: CASSLDLGGRATDTQYF. The DNA of the CDR3 is TGTGCCAGCAGCTTAGATCTCGGCGGGAGGGCCACAGATACGCAGTATTTT. Together with reference TRBV11-2 and TRBJ2-3, the CDR3 gives the full variable domain: EAGVAQSPRYKIIEKRQSVAFWCNPISGHATLYWYQQILGQGPKLLIQFQNNGVVDDSQLPKDRFSAERLKGVDSTLKIQPAKLEDSAVYLCASSLDLGGRATDTQYFGPGTRLTVL.